This paragraph covers one T cell receptor (beta chain) sequence. Its antigen is as yet unknown. The data derive from a study of cytomegalovirus exposure and HLA in healthy donors. Study details: A subsequent analysis stated that the roughly 130 validation repertoires were run on the same platform as the approximately 660 first-cohort repertoires. Overall study findings and caveats: CMV antigen specificity of three CMV-associated chains was confirmed in vitro. The study put 150 to 200 TCR beta chains on its list as cytomegalovirus-associated.

Profiling relied on immunoSEQ multiplex PCR, and the TCRdb table lists in-frame clones only, not all of them. The sample shows about 180,000 clones, around nine tenths of them seen only once. The germline CDR1 and CDR2 sequences are LNHNV and YYDKDF (reference sequence). The CDR3 covers 13 residues. Trimming cost V 6 bases and J 6 bases, with 14 bases left between them. The genes are TRBV15 and TRBJ1-1; tentative D call: TRBD1 (5 bases). The specimen sequenced was PBMCs. This TCR was recovered from a woman in her thirties in good health and CMV-seronegative. The CDR3: CATRKTAGAEAFF. The CDR3 DNA follows: TGTGCCACCAGAAAGACAGCGGGCGCTGAAGCTTTCTTT.